This T cell receptor beta chain was captured in a study of T cells in localized non-small cell lung cancer. Notes on the study in general: Among blood samples, higher T cell density accompanied longer overall survival. The study sequenced only one region of the tumor. As a result, intratumor heterogeneity could not be excluded and remains possible. Median detection of top 100 tumor clones in adjacent lung was around 59 clones. There was higher T cell clonality in uninvolved adjacent lung than in tumor, and it was highest there.

The CDR3 is 12 residues long. CDR1 is MNHEY, CDR2 SVGAGI, per germline. Trimming stripped 8 bases from V and 2 bases from J, with 10 bases between. Data came from immunoSEQ multiplex PCR; TCRdb stores just in-frame clones and leaves some out. The table shows 25,000 to 40,000 clones, with roughly 80% occurring only once. About this clone itself: The target antigen is unknown.

The sequences come from peripheral blood, collected before any cancer treatment. The sequence came from a male donor at least 60 years old with stage II squamous cell lung carcinoma. This rearrangement joins TRBV6-5 to TRBJ2-7; D remains unclear. The CDR3 DNA follows: TGTGCCAGCTTAAGCATAACCTACGAGCAGTACTTC. As protein: CASLSITYEQYF.